This T cell receptor (beta chain) was documented in a study of pediatric ulcerative colitis. Controls: normal colonoscopy findings, no IBD within the following year. The V end was cut by 2 bases, the J end by 0 bases, with 6 bases between. Looked up from germline, CDR1 is SGHDT and CDR2 is YYEEEE. The length of the CDR3 is 14 residues. Assay: immunoSEQ multiplex PCR; the TCRdb copy retains only in-frame clones and omits some. The sample includes tens of thousands of clones, around 87% of them seen just once. Sequences were obtained from blood. The rearrangement links TRBV5-6 to TRBJ2-4; tentative D call: TRBD2 (5 bases). This receptor was taken from a boy younger than 18 who was a control in a study of pediatric ulcerative colitis. CDR3 loop: CASSFGRAKNIQYF. CDR3 DNA: TGTGCCAGCAGCTTTGGGAGAGCCAAAAACATTCAGTACTTC.